This passage covers 2 T cell receptor beta chains from one sample sequenced in a study of radiotherapy plus CTLA-4 blockade in lung cancer. TCRdb's copy holds only in-frame clones and misses some; the assay was immunoSEQ multiplex PCR. The sample includes roughly 86,000 clones, roughly four fifths of them seen just once. This specimen consisted of peripheral blood, obtained from a patient treated with radiotherapy plus ipilimumab. The receptor source for this set is a human donor with non-small cell lung cancer who had stable disease on radiotherapy plus ipilimumab.

This clone was observed a single time. The chain recombines TRBV11-2 with TRBJ1-1, with a tentative D call TRBD1 (6 bases). CDR1 and CDR2 from the germline V gene are SGHAT and FQNNGV. Trimming took off 5 bases at V and 5 bases at J, with 15 bases between the two ends. CDR3 length: 14 amino acids. The CDR3 DNA reads as TGTGCCAGCAGCCGACCACAGGGTGGGACTGAAGCTTTCTTT. Its translation is CASSRPQGGTEAFF.

The rearrangement links TRBV30 to TRBJ2-1, with D possibly called TRBD1 or TRBD2 (5 bases each). CDR1 GTSNPN and CDR2 SVGIG come from the germline V gene (reference sequence). V lost 1 base, J lost 1 base, and 17 bases lay in between. The CDR3 spans 17 residues. The CDR3: CAWSGGAREGSYNEQFF. Written as DNA, the CDR3 is TGTGCCTGGAGTGGAGGGGCTAGAGAAGGGTCCTACAATGAGCAGTTCTTC.